This paragraph reports one T cell receptor (beta chain). Its antigen is not known. It was with 60 Vbeta and 13 Jbeta primers that the PCR ran. Measured with immunoSEQ multiplex PCR; TCRdb has only the in-frame clones, and not every one. The repertoire holds roughly 150,000 clones, with roughly 10% as singletons. Trimming took off 0 bases at V and 8 bases at J, with 8 bases between the two ends. The CDR3 spans 13 residues. The germline V gene has CDR1 SGHNT and CDR2 YYREEE (reference sequence). This specimen belongs to a study of cytomegalovirus exposure and HLA in healthy donors. Study-wide results and limits: Common viral pathogens were later found to be apparently linked to several of the most significant clusters. Later analysis indicated greater clonal expansion among HLA-associated TCR beta chains than among equally common other chains. Most likely, a cluster of highly shared sequence variants arose as a sequencing artifact. Accurate predictions that matched the HLA-A and HLA-B alleles of most subjects were reportedly made from TCR beta sequences.

The chain employs TRBV5-4 and TRBJ1-4; no reliable D call. Sample: PBMCs. The origin of this receptor is a man aged 50 to 59 in good health and CMV-seronegative. CDR3 residues: CASSLAVSEKLFF. The CDR3 DNA reads as TGTGCCAGCAGCTTGGCAGTTTCCGAAAAACTGTTTTTT.